The rows below give T cell receptor beta chains drawn from one sample of a study of blood T cell repertoires in COVID-19. Method: immunoSEQ multiplex PCR; TCRdb's copy keeps in-frame clones and lacks some. The sample consists of more than 200,000 clones, around nine tenths of them appearing once. Material: peripheral blood. These receptors came from a man aged 80 or over with acute or convalescent COVID-19. CDR3s include the opening cysteine and the closing phenylalanine or tryptophan. D genes are given only for firm matches. Clone size, where shown, is once, few, many, or a class for clones that have expanded.

d_call j_call clone_size v_call cdr3_nt cdr3_aa
- TRBJ1-2 - TRBV18 TGTGCCAGCTCGATACTCGGGACTGCCGAAATTGACTATGGCTACACCTTC CASSILGTAEIDYGYTF
TRBD1 TRBJ2-3 - TRBV6-5 TGTGCCAGCAGGTCAGGGGGCGCGGGCACAGATACGCAGTATTTT CASRSGGAGTDTQYF
- TRBJ2-1 - TRBV7-3 TGTGCCAGCAGCTTAAACACCTACAATGAGCAGTTCTTC CASSLNTYNEQFF
- TRBJ2-7 once TRBV3-1/TRBV3-2 TGTGCCAGCAGCCAAGATCTGTCAGTCCAGTACTTC CASSQDLSVQYF
- TRBJ1-5 - TRBV12-3/TRBV12-4 TGTGCCAGCAGTTTTTGGAGATATCAGCCCCAGCATTTT CASSFWRYQPQHF
- TRBJ1-5 - TRBV6-6 TGTGCCAGCACTCGGACCGGGAGCAATCAGCCCCAGCATTTT CASTRTGSNQPQHF
TRBD2 TRBJ2-7 - TRBV6-6 TGTGCCAGCAGTTATAGCACTAGCGGACCGGGGGAGCAGTACTTC CASSYSTSGPGEQYF
TRBD1 TRBJ2-7 - TRBV4-2 TGTGCCAGCAGCCAAGGACAGGGGACTTACGAGCAGTACTTC CASSQGQGTYEQYF
TRBD1 TRBJ2-7 - TRBV6-5 TGTGCCAGCAGTTGGGGACAGGGTGGAATCGAGCAGTACTTC CASSWGQGGIEQYF
TRBD2 TRBJ2-5 - TRBV7-2 TGTGCCAGCAGCCCCCAGACTAGCGGGAGCGAGACCCAGTACTTC CASSPQTSGSETQYF
TRBD2 TRBJ2-7 - TRBV19 TGTGCCAGTAGTGCGTTAGCGGGAGGCTACGAGCAGTACTTC CASSALAGGYEQYF